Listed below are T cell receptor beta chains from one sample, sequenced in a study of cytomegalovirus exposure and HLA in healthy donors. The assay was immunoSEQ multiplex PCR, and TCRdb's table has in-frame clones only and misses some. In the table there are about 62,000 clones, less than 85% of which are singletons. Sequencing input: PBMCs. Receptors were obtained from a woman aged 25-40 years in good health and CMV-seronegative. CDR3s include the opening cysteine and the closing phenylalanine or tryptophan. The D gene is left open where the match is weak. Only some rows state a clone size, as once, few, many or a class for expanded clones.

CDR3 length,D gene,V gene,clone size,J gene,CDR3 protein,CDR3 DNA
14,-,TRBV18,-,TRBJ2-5,CASSPRGFSGTQYF,TGTGCCAGCTCACCACGGGGTTTTAGCGGGACCCAGTACTTC
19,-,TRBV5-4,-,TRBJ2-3,CASSRRGARGPSSTDTQYF,TGTGCCAGCAGCCGGAGGGGGGCGAGGGGGCCCTCTAGCACAGATACGCAGTATTTT
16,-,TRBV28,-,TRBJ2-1,CASSSSGGEPHNEQFF,TGTGCCAGCAGCTCCTCCGGGGGAGAGCCGCACAATGAGCAGTTCTTC
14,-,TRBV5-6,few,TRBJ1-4,CASSLSGVGEKLFF,TGTGCCAGCAGCTTGAGCGGGGTAGGTGAAAAACTGTTTTTT
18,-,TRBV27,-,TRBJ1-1,CASSSILGQRAQNTEAFF,TGTGCCAGCAGTTCCATCCTCGGACAGAGGGCGCAAAACACTGAAGCTTTCTTT
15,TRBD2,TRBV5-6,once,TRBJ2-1,CASSLELAGFDEQFF,TGTGCCAGCAGCTTGGAACTAGCGGGATTCGATGAGCAGTTCTTC
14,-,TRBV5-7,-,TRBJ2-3,CASSPDQGLDTQYF,TGTGCCAGCAGCCCCGATCAGGGTCTAGATACGCAGTATTTT
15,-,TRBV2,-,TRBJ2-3,CASRARLESTDTQYF,TGTGCCAGCAGAGCGCGGCTAGAGAGCACAGATACGCAGTATTTT
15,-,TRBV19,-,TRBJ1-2,CASSTPMGRVPGYTF,TGTGCCAGTAGTACACCAATGGGCAGGGTCCCTGGCTACACCTTC
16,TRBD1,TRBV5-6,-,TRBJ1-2,CASSLVRDRSYYGYPF,TGTGCCAGCAGCTTGGTGAGGGACAGGTCCTACTATGGCTACCCCTTC
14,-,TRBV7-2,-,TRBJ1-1,CASSLGWQNTEAFF,TGTGCCAGCAGCTTAGGGTGGCAGAACACTGAAGCTTTCTTT
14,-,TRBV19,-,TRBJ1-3,CASNYYGTGNTIYF,TGTGCCAGTAATTACTACGGTACTGGAAACACCATATATTTT
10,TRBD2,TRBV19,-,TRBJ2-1,CASRGGKQFF,TGTGCCAGTCGGGGAGGGAAGCAGTTCTTC
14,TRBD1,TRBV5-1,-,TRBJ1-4,CASSSGTGHEKLFF,TGCGCCAGCAGCTCCGGGACAGGTCATGAAAAACTGTTTTTT
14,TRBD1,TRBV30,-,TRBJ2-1,CAWRSGQGFHEQFF,TGTGCCTGGAGGTCGGGACAGGGGTTCCATGAGCAGTTCTTC
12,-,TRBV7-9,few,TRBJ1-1,CASSLGATEAFF,TGTGCCAGCAGCTTAGGGGCCACTGAAGCTTTCTTT
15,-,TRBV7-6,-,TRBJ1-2,CASSSGTRTNYGYTF,TGTGCCAGCAGCTCCGGGACACGAACTAACTATGGCTACACCTTC
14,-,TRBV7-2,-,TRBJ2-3,CASSLSGSTDTQYF,TGTGCCAGCAGCTTAAGCGGGTCTACAGATACGCAGTATTTT
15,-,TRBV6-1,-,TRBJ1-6,CASNDDRLGFTPLHF,TGTGCCAGCAATGATGACAGGCTCGGTTTCACACCCCTCCACTTT
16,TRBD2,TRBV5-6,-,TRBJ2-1,CASSFVLLAGGNEQFF,TGTGCCAGCAGCTTCGTACTCTTAGCGGGAGGCAATGAGCAGTTCTTC
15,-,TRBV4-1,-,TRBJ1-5,CASSQLTSSNQPQHF,TGCGCCAGCAGCCAATTGACAAGTAGCAATCAGCCCCAGCATTTT
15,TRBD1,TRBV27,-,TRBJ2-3,CASSSRDRGRNTQYF,TGTGCCAGCAGTTCCCGGGACAGGGGGCGGAATACGCAGTATTTT
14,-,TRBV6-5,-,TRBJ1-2,CASSYSPGSYGYTF,TGTGCCAGCAGTTACTCGCCCGGTAGCTATGGCTACACCTTC
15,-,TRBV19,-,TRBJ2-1,CASRPTGSSYNEQFF,TGTGCCAGTAGGCCTACGGGGAGCTCCTACAATGAGCAGTTCTTC
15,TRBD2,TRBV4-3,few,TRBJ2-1,CASSPGTSGSFGGIF,TGCGCCAGCAGCCCCGGGACTAGCGGGAGCTTCGGCGGGATCTTC
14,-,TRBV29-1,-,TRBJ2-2,CSATPNLNTGELFF,TGCAGCGCAACTCCCAACTTGAACACCGGGGAGCTGTTTTTT
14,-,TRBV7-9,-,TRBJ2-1,CASSDGTPGGEQFF,TGTGCCAGCAGCGACGGGACTCCCGGAGGTGAGCAGTTCTTC
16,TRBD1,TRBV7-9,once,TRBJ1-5,CASSPGQDFGNQPQHF,TGTGCCAGCAGCCCTGGACAGGACTTTGGGAATCAGCCCCAGCATTTT
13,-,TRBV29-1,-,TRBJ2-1,CSVEWDSRNEQFF,TGCAGCGTTGAATGGGACTCGCGCAATGAGCAGTTCTTC
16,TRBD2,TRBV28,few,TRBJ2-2,CASGRPGLLKTGELFF,TGTGCCAGCGGCCGCCCGGGACTACTAAAAACCGGGGAGCTGTTTTTT
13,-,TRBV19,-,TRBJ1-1,CASAFGRPEGAFF,TGTGCCAGTGCCTTCGGACGGCCGGAGGGAGCTTTCTTT
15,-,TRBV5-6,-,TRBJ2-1,CASSAIADAYNEQFF,TGTGCCAGCAGCGCGATAGCGGACGCCTACAATGAGCAGTTCTTC
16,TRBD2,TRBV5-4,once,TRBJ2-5,CASSWRDGREGETQYF,TGTGCCAGCAGCTGGAGGGATGGCAGGGAGGGTGAGACCCAGTACTTC
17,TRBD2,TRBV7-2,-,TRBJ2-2,CASSLGGTSGRAGELFF,TGTGCCAGCAGCCTGGGCGGGACTAGCGGGAGGGCAGGGGAGCTGTTTTTT
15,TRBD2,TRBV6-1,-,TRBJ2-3,CASSVLAGDADTQYF,TGTGCCAGCAGTGTGCTAGCGGGAGATGCAGATACGCAGTATTTT
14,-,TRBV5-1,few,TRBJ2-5,CASSLLRGRETQYF,TGCGCCAGCAGCTTGTTAAGGGGTCGAGAGACCCAGTACTTC
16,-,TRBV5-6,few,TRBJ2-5,CASSPSAWQGAETQYF,TGTGCCAGCAGCCCATCGGCATGGCAGGGCGCAGAGACCCAGTACTTC
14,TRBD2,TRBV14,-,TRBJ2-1,CASSRTSSYNEQFF,TGTGCCAGCAGCCGGACTAGCTCCTACAATGAGCAGTTCTTC
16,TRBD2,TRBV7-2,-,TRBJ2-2,CASSLGGGGNTGELFF,TGTGCCAGCAGCTTAGGGGGCGGGGGGAACACCGGGGAGCTGTTTTTT
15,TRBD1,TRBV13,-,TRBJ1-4,CASSPRGQGEEKLFF,TGTGCCAGCAGCCCACGCGGACAGGGTGAAGAAAAACTGTTTTTT
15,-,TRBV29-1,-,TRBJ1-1,CSVALLDRVNTEAFF,TGCAGCGTAGCTCTTCTGGACAGAGTGAACACTGAAGCTTTCTTT
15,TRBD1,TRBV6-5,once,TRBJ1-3,CASSKQGQAGNTIYF,TGTGCCAGCAGTAAACAGGGGCAGGCTGGAAACACCATATATTTT